This is a list of T cell receptor beta chains from one sample in a study of early T cells in non-severe SARS-CoV-2 infection. TCRdb itself ran the 5' RACE reads through MiXCR, one entry per CDR3 protein. The data hold about 63,000 distinct CDR3 sequences, with approximately 13% observed a single time. The sequencing input was whole blood. These receptors originate from an adult who was a healthcare worker with PCR-confirmed SARS-CoV-2 infection or an uninfected control (not recorded which). CDR3s include the opening cysteine and the closing phenylalanine or tryptophan. A D gene is named only where the DNA matches it firmly. Size is omitted from some rows. Given values are once, few, many or a class for expanded clones.

J gene	V gene	CDR3 length	clone size	D gene	CDR3 protein	CDR3 DNA
TRBJ2-3	TRBV9	12	-	-	CASGGSTDTQYF	TGTGCCAGCGGGGGTAGTACGGATACGCAGTATTTT
TRBJ2-3	TRBV12-3/TRBV12-4	15	many	-	CASSLDRGGSDTQYF	TGTGCCAGCAGTTTAGACAGGGGAGGGTCAGATACGCAGTATTTT
TRBJ1-3	TRBV3-1	14	few	-	CASSHGGPGNTIYF	TGTGCCAGCAGCCACGGGGGACCTGGAAACACCATATATTTT
TRBJ2-2	TRBV10-1	16	-	-	CASSESKDSMTGELFF	TGCGCCAGCAGTGAGTCGAAGGACAGTATGACCGGGGAGCTGTTTTTT
TRBJ1-3	TRBV9	20	few	-	CASSPPLGVIRGGSGNTIYF	TGTGCCAGCAGCCCCCCGTTGGGGGTGATAAGGGGGGGCTCTGGAAACACCATATATTTT
TRBJ1-1	TRBV6-2/TRBV6-3	15	many	TRBD1	CASIYRGGMNTEAFF	TGTGCCAGCATTTACAGGGGTGGCATGAACACTGAAGCTTTCTTT
TRBJ2-1	TRBV25-1	16	few	TRBD1	CASSDHGDRVYNEQFF	TGTGCCAGCAGTGATCATGGGGACAGGGTTTACAATGAGCAGTTCTTC
TRBJ2-3	TRBV11-2	16	many	TRBD2	CASSYGASGATDTQYF	TGTGCCAGCAGCTATGGGGCTAGCGGGGCCACAGATACGCAGTATTTT
TRBJ1-1	TRBV20-1	12	-	TRBD1	CSARQGGTEAFF	TGCAGTGCTAGACAGGGGGGCACTGAAGCTTTCTTT
TRBJ2-1	TRBV6-6	13	many	-	CASSSPLGNEQFF	TGTGCCAGCAGTTCCCCCCTCGGGAATGAGCAGTTCTTC
TRBJ2-5	TRBV11-2	15	-	TRBD2	CASSLGGGLDETQYF	TGTGCCAGCAGCTTAGGCGGGGGACTAGATGAGACCCAGTACTTC
TRBJ2-5	TRBV7-2	12	few	-	CASSEDRWTQYF	TGTGCCAGCAGCGAGGACAGATGGACCCAGTACTTC
TRBJ1-3	TRBV4-2	16	many	-	CASSARPGNSGNTIYF	TGTGCCAGCAGCGCCCGCCCGGGAAACTCTGGAAACACCATATATTTT
TRBJ2-2	TRBV7-8	16	many	-	CASSLPGATNTGELFF	TGTGCCAGCAGCTTGCCCGGGGCAACGAACACCGGGGAGCTGTTTTTT
TRBJ2-1	TRBV10-2	17	many	TRBD2	CASRKTSGGASYNEQFF	TGCGCCAGCAGGAAGACTAGCGGGGGGGCTTCCTACAATGAGCAGTTCTTC
TRBJ2-2	TRBV27	16	many	-	CATQSLAIANTGELFF	TGTGCCACACAGAGTTTGGCAATCGCGAACACCGGGGAGCTGTTTTTT
TRBJ2-3	TRBV30	15	many	-	CAWSRGGTLTDTQYF	TGTGCCTGGAGTCGAGGGGGGACCTTGACAGATACGCAGTATTTT
TRBJ2-5	TRBV2	14	many	TRBD2	CASTWEGSQETQYF	TGTGCCAGCACTTGGGAGGGAAGCCAAGAGACCCAGTACTTC
TRBJ2-1	TRBV9	14	-	TRBD1	CASSQDRGYNEQFF	TGTGCCAGCAGCCAAGACAGGGGTTACAATGAGCAGTTCTTC
TRBJ2-3	TRBV5-1	16	-	TRBD2	CASSPGTSGRTDTQYF	TGCGCCAGCAGCCCCGGGACTAGCGGGCGCACAGATACGCAGTATTTT
TRBJ2-5	TRBV10-2	12	-	-	CASSATQETQYF	TGCGCCAGCAGTGCAACCCAAGAGACCCAGTACTTC
TRBJ2-7	TRBV6-2/TRBV6-3	15	many	TRBD1	CASQPGQGFYYEQYF	TGTGCCAGCCAACCGGGACAGGGGTTTTATTACGAGCAGTACTTC
TRBJ1-5	TRBV6-5	13	few	-	CASSNRVNQPQHF	TGTGCCAGCAGCAACAGGGTTAATCAGCCCCAGCATTTT
TRBJ2-2	TRBV5-4	13	-	-	CASRVRGSGELFF	TGTGCCAGCAGAGTAAGGGGCTCCGGGGAGCTGTTTTTT
TRBJ1-1	TRBV7-9	14	many	-	CASSPEARGTEAFF	TGTGCCAGCAGCCCCGAGGCGAGGGGCACTGAAGCTTTCTTT
TRBJ2-1	TRBV7-9	15	few	TRBD2	CASGEAGSYYNEQFF	TGTGCCAGCGGGGAAGCGGGGAGTTACTACAATGAGCAGTTCTTC